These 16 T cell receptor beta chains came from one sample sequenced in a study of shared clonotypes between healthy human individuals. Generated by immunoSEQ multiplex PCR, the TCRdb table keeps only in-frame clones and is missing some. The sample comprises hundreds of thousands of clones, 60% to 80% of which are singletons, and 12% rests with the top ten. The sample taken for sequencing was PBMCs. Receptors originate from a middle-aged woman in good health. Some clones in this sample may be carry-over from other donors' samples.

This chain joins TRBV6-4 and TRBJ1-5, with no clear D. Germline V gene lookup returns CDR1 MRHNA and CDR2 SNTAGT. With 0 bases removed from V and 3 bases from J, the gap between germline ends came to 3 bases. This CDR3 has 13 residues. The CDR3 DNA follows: TGTGCCAGCAGTGACTCGCCCAATCAGCCCCAGCATTTT. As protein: CASSDSPNQPQHF.

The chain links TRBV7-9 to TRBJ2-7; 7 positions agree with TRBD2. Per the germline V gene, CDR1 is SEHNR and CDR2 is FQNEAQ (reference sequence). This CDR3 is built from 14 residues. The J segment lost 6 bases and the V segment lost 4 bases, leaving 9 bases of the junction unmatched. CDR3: CASSSRGREGEQYF. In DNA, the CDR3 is TGTGCCAGCAGCTCCCGCGGCAGGGAGGGCGAGCAGTACTTC.

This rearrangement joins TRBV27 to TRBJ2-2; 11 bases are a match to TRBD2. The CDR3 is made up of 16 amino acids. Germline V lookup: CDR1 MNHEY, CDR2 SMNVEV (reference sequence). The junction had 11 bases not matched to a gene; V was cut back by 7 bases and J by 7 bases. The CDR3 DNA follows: TGTGCCAGCAACGCCAGGTTCGGGACTAGCGGCGGGGAGCTGTTTTTT. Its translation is CASNARFGTSGGELFF.

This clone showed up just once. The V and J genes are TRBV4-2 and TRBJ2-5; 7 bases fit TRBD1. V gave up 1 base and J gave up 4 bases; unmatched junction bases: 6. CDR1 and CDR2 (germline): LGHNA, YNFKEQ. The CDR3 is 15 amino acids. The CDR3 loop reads CASSQVTGTAETQYF. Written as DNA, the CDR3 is TGTGCCAGCAGCCAAGTTACCGGGACAGCAGAGACCCAGTACTTC.

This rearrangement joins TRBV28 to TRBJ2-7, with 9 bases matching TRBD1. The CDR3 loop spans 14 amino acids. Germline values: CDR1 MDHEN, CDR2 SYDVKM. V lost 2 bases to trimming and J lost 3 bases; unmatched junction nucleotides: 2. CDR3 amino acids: CASSLGGQGYEQYF. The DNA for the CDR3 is TGTGCCAGCAGTTTAGGGGGACAGGGCTACGAGCAGTACTTC. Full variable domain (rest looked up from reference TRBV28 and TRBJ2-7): DVKVTQSSRYLVKRTGEKVFLECVQDMDHENMFWYRQDPGLGLRLIYFSYDVKMKEKGDIPEGYSVSREKKERFSLILESASTNQTSMYLCASSLGGQGYEQYFGPGTRLTVT.

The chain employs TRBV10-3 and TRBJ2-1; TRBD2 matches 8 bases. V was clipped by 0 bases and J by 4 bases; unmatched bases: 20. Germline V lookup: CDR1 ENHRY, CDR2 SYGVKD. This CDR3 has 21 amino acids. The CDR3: CAISESLVTSAIPISYNEQFF. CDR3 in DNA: TGTGCCATCAGTGAGTCTCTTGTGACTAGCGCTATTCCCATTTCATACAATGAGCAGTTCTTC.

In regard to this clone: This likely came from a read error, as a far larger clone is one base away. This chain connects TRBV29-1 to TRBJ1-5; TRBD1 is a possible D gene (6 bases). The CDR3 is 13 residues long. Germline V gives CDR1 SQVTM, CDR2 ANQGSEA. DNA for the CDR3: TGCAGGGTTGATTCAGGGGTTGGTCAGCCCCAGCATTTT. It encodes CRVDSGVGQPQHF.

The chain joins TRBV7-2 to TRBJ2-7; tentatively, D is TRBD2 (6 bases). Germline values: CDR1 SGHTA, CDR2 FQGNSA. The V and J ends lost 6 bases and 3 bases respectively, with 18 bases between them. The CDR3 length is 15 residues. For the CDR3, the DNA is TGTGCCAGCAGTGGGGGGTTGGCCTCAGGCTACGAGCAGTACTTC. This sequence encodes CASSGGLASGYEQYF.

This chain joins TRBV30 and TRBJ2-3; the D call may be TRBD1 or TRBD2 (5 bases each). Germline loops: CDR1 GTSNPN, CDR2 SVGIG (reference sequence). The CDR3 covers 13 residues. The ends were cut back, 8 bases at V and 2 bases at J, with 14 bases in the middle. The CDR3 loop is CATLRGSTDTQYF. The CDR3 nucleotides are TGTGCCACCTTGAGGGGCTCCACAGATACGCAGTATTTT.

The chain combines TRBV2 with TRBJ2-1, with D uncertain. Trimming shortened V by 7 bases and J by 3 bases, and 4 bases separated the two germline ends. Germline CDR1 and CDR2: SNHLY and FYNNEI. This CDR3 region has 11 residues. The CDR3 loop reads CASTSYNEQFF. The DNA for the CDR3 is TGTGCCAGCACTAGCTACAATGAGCAGTTCTTC. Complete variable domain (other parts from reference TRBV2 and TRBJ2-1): EPEVTQTPSHQVTQMGQEVILRCVPISNHLYFYWYRQILGQKVEFLVSFYNNEISEKSEIFDDQFSVERPDGSNFTLKIRSTKLEDSAMYFCASTSYNEQFFGPGTRLTVL.

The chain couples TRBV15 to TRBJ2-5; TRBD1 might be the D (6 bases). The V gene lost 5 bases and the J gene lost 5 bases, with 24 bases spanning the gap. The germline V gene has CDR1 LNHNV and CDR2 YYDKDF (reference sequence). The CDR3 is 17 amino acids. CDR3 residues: CATSEGTGTPNGETQYF. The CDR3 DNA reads TGTGCCACCAGCGAGGGGACCGGGACACCTAACGGGGAGACCCAGTACTTC.

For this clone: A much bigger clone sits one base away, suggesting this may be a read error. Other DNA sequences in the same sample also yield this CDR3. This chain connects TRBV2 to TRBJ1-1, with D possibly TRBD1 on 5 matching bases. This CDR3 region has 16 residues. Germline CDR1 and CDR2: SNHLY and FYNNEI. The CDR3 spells CASSKRAGTSNTEAFF. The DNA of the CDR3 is TGCGCCAGCAGCAAGAGGGCAGGGACGTCGAACACTGAAGCTTTCTTT.

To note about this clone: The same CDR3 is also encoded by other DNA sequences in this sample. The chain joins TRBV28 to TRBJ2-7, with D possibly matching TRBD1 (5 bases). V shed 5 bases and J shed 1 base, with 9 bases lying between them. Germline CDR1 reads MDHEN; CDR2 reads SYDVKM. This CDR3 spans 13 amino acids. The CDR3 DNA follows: TGTGCCAGCAGTCTAACAGGTTCCTACGAGCAGTACTTC. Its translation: CASSLTGSYEQYF.

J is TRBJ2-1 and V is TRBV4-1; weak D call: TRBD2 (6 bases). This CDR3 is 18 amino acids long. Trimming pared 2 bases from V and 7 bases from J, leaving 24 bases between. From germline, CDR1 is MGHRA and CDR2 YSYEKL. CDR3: CASSQYPPRGGISNEQFF. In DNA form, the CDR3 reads TGCGCCAGCAGCCAATACCCACCTCGGGGCGGGATTTCTAATGAGCAGTTCTTC.

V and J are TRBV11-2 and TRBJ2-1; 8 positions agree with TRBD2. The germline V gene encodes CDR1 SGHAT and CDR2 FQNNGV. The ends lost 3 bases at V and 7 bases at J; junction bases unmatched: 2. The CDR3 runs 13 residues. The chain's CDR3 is CASSLGLVNEQFF. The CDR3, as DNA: TGTGCCAGCAGCTTGGGACTAGTAAATGAGCAGTTCTTC.

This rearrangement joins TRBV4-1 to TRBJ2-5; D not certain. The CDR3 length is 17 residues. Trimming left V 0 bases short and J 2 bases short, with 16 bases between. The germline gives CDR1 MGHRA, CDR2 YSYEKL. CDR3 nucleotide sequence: TGCGCCAGCAGCCAAGATCGAGAAGCTGAGGTGCAAGAGACCCAGTACTTC. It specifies CASSQDREAEVQETQYF.